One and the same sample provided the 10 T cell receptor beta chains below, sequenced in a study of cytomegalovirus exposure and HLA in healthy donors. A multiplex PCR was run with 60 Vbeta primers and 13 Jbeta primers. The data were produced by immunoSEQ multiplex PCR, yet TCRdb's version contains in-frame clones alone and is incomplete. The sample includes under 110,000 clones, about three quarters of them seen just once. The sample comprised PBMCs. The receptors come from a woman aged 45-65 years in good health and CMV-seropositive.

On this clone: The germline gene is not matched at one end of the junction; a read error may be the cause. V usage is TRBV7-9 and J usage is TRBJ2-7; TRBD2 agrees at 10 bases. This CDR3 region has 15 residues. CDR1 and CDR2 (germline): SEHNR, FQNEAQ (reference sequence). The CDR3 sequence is CSSSHRSGGAEEQYF. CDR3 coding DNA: TGTTCCAGCAGCCACCGCAGCGGGGGGGCCGAAGAGCAGTACTTC.

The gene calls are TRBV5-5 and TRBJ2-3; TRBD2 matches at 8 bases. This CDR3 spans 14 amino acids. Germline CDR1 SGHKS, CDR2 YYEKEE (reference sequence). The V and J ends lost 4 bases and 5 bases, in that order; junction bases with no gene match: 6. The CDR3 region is CASSINRGGDTQYF. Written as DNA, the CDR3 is TGTGCCAGCAGCATCAATCGGGGGGGAGATACGCAGTATTTT.

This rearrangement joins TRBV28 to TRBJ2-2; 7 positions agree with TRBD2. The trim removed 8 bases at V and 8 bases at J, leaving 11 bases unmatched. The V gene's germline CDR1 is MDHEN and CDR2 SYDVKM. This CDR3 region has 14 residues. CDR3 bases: TGTGCCAGCTCCCCGGGAGGCGCCGCAGGGGAGCTGTTTTTT. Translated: CASSPGGAAGELFF.

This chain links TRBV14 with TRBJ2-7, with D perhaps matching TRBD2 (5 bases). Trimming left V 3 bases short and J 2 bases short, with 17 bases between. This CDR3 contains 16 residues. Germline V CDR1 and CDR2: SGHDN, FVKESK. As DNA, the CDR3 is TGTGCCAGCAGCCACCGCCGGACGGGAAGACCCTACGAGCAGTACTTC. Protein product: CASSHRRTGRPYEQYF.

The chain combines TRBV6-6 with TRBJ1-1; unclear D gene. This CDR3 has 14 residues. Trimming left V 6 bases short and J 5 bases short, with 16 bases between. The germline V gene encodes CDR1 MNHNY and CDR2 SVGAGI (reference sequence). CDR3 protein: CASSLLGVGTEAFF. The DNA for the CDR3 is TGTGCCAGCAGCTTACTCGGGGTAGGGACTGAAGCTTTCTTT.

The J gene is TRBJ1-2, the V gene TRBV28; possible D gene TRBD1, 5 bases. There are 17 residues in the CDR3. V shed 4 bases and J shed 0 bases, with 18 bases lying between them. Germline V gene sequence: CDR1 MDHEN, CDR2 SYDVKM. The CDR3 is CASSSPGVGVPNYGYTF. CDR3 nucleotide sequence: TGTGCCAGCAGTTCCCCGGGGGTTGGGGTTCCTAACTATGGCTACACCTTC.

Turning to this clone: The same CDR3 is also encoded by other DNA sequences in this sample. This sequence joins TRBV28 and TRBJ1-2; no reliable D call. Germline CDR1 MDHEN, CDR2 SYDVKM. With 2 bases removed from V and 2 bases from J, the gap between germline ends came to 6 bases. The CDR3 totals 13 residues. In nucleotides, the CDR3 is TGTGCCAGCAGTTTAGCGGGGAACTATGGCTACACCTTC. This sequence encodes CASSLAGNYGYTF.

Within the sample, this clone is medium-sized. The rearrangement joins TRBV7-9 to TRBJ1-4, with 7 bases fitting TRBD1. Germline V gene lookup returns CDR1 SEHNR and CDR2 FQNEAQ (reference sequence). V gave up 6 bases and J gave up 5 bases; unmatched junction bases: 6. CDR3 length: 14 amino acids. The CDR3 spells CASRGRGANEKLFF. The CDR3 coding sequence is TGTGCCAGCAGAGGCAGGGGGGCCAATGAAAAACTGTTTTTT. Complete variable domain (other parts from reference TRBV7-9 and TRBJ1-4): DTGVSQNPRHKITKRGQNVTFRCDPISEHNRLYWYRQTLGQGPEFLTYFQNEAQLEKSRLLSDRFSAERPKGSFSTLEIQRTEQGDSAMYLCASRGRGANEKLFFGSGTQLSVL.

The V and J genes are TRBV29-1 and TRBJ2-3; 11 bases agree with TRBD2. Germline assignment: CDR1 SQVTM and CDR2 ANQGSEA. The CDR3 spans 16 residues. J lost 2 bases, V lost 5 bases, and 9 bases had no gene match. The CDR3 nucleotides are TGCAGCGTTAATTTTCTAGCGGGGGGCCCCACAGATACGCAGTATTTT. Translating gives CSVNFLAGGPTDTQYF.

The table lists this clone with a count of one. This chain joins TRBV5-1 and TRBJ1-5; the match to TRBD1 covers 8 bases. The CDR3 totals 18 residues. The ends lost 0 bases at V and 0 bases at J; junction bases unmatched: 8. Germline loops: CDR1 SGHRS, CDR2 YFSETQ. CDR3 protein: CASSLVVTGGNSNQPQHF. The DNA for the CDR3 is TGCGCCAGCAGCTTGGTCGTAACAGGGGGAAATAGCAATCAGCCCCAGCATTTT.